Listed below are T cell receptor beta chains from one sample, sequenced in a study of beta chain features in type 1 diabetes. TCRdb keeps only in-frame clones here, not all; method: immunoSEQ multiplex PCR. The sample records 860,000 or so clones, roughly 15% being singletons. The sample comprised naive CD4+ T cells from blood. Every receptor here comes from a woman aged 18-30 years in good health. The CDR3 runs from the conserved cysteine through the conserved F or W. Each record gives: J gene, V gene, clone size, D gene, CDR3 protein, CDR3 DNA. D genes are given only for firm matches. The listing skips clone size in some rows; elsewhere it reads once, few, many or a size class.

>TRBJ2-2|TRBV28|NA|NA
CASMGSFTGELFF
TGTGCCAGCATGGGCAGCTTCACTGGGGAGCTGTTTTTT
>TRBJ1-1|TRBV11-3|NA|NA
CASSFEGDTEAFF
TGTGCCAGCAGCTTTGAAGGTGACACTGAAGCTTTCTTT
>TRBJ2-7|TRBV28|NA|TRBD1
CASGTGGNEQYF
TGTGCCAGCGGGACAGGGGGCAACGAGCAGTACTTC
>TRBJ2-1|TRBV15|NA|NA
CATSRGLRGSYNEQFF
TGTGCCACCAGCAGAGGGTTAAGGGGGTCCTACAATGAGCAGTTCTTC
>TRBJ2-1|TRBV27|few|NA
CASSQRRSYNEQFF
TGTGCCAGCAGTCAAAGGAGGTCCTACAATGAGCAGTTCTTC
>TRBJ2-1|TRBV7-3|NA|TRBD2
CASSLIGGSHNEQFF
TGTGCCAGCAGCTTAATAGGCGGGAGCCACAATGAGCAGTTCTTC
>TRBJ2-3|TRBV11-2|NA|TRBD2
CASSLVGSSAGGPWQYF
TGTGCCAGCAGCTTAGTGGGCTCTAGTGCGGGAGGGCCGTGGCAGTATTTT
>TRBJ2-4|TRBV16|many|NA
CASSPFDRLNIQYF
TGTGCCAGCAGCCCTTTCGACAGGCTCAACATTCAGTACTTC
>TRBJ1-1|TRBV29-1|NA|NA
CSAATQDNTEAFF
TGCAGCGCCGCGACACAAGACAACACTGAAGCTTTCTTT
>TRBJ2-3|TRBV27|few|NA
CASSSPLGTDTQYF
TGTGCCAGCAGTTCCCCACTAGGTACAGATACGCAGTATTTT
>TRBJ2-5|TRBV12-5|few|NA
CASARGETQYF
TGTGCTAGTGCAAGGGGAGAGACCCAGTACTTC
>TRBJ2-5|TRBV7-8|few|NA
CASSSRLITGKTQYF
TGTGCCAGCAGCTCCCGGCTAATAACTGGAAAGACCCAGTACTTC
>TRBJ1-2|TRBV28|NA|NA
CASSPGTRGFYGYTF
TGTGCCAGCAGTCCCGGGACAAGGGGTTTCTATGGCTACACCTTC
>TRBJ1-1|TRBV5-1|NA|TRBD1
CASSFTGAEAFF
TGCGCCAGCAGCTTTACAGGGGCTGAAGCTTTCTTT
>TRBJ2-1|TRBV4-3|NA|NA
CASSQDTSSYNEQFF
TGCGCCAGCAGCCAAGACACCAGCTCCTACAATGAGCAGTTCTTC
>TRBJ2-2|TRBV7-3|NA|NA
CASSFSKDAGELFF
TGTGCCAGCAGCTTTAGTAAAGATGCCGGGGAGCTGTTTTTT
>TRBJ2-1|TRBV6-1|once|NA
CASSRPTGRGNEQFF
TGTGCCAGCAGCAGACCGACAGGGAGGGGCAATGAGCAGTTCTTC
>TRBJ2-7|TRBV7-2|NA|TRBD2
CASSFTLAGKSSYEQYF
TGTGCCAGCAGCTTTACCCTAGCGGGTAAGAGCTCCTACGAGCAGTACTTC
>TRBJ2-7|TRBV18|few|NA
CASSPPLGTYEQYF
TGTGCCAGCTCACCACCTCTGGGAACCTACGAGCAGTACTTC
>TRBJ2-7|TRBV7-2|few|NA
CASSLGGPSYEQYF
TGTGCCAGCAGCTTAGGGGGACCCTCCTACGAGCAGTACTTC
>TRBJ1-5|TRBV7-2|NA|NA
CASSYRALNQPQHF
TGTGCCAGCAGCTACCGGGCACTGAATCAGCCCCAGCATTTT
>TRBJ2-2|TRBV5-4|few|NA
CASSFTGGARELFF
TGTGCCAGCAGTTTTACAGGGGGGGCCCGGGAGCTGTTTTTT
>TRBJ2-7|TRBV25-1|few|TRBD2
CASSELNGRGNSYEQYF
TGTGCCAGCAGTGAGTTGAACGGGAGGGGAAACTCCTACGAGCAGTACTTC
>TRBJ2-7|TRBV4-2|NA|NA
CASSQALGEGFYEQYF
TGTGCCAGCAGCCAAGCCTTGGGGGAAGGGTTCTACGAGCAGTACTTC
>TRBJ2-1|TRBV6-6|few|NA
CASEAATSYNEQFF
TGTGCCAGCGAAGCGGCCACCTCCTACAATGAGCAGTTCTTC
>TRBJ2-5|TRBV9|NA|TRBD2
CASSASGGTSGGGQETQYF
TGTGCCAGCAGCGCCTCTGGGGGCACTAGCGGGGGTGGGCAGGAGACCCAGTACTTC
>TRBJ2-1|TRBV19|NA|TRBD2
CASSIGLAYNEQFF
TGTGCCAGTAGTATAGGACTAGCTTACAATGAGCAGTTCTTC
>TRBJ2-1|TRBV7-3|few|TRBD2
CASSSDGTSNEQFF
TGTGCCAGCAGCTCCGACGGGACTAGCAATGAGCAGTTCTTC